Included here is one TCR beta chain sequence, with context. Antigen unknown. Primers: 60 Vbeta forward and 13 Jbeta reverse. Libraries were prepared by immunoSEQ multiplex PCR; TCRdb keeps only in-frame clonotypes and omits some of them. The sample shows approximately 120,000 clones, roughly 63% of them seen only once. This sample was included in a study of cytomegalovirus exposure and HLA in healthy donors. Findings and limits, study-wide: Accurate prediction of most subjects' HLA-A and HLA-B alleles from TCR beta sequences was reported. When analyzed later, a missense DCLRE1C variant was found to be linked to TCR beta V- and J-gene trimming. Later on, an analysis showed TCR association rates differing by HLA locus, with DRB1 the most and HLA-C the fewest. In a later analysis, productive TCRs from donors in an Asian-associated ancestry cluster reportedly carried fewer N-insertions than the cohort mean.

CDR3 size: 15 residues. V lost 1 base, J lost 6 bases, and 16 bases lay in between. CDR1 and CDR2 from the germline V gene are MNHEY and SMNVEV (reference sequence). The J gene is TRBJ2-7, the V gene TRBV27, with TRBD2 as a possible D gene (6 bases). The receptor was derived from a woman in her seventies in good health and CMV-seropositive. Sequenced input: PBMCs. The CDR3, as DNA: TGTGCCAGCAGTTTATGGGTGGCGGGGCCGGGCGAGCAGTACTTC. Protein sequence: CASSLWVAGPGEQYF.